This T cell receptor (beta chain) emerged from a study of blood T cells in healthy people across ages. Study-wide results and limits: Diversity figures based on one million T cells were deemed too low. Naive and antigen-experienced cells were not separated, limiting conclusive comparison. Any changes in expanded clonotypes were possibly confounded, as donor CMV status remained unknown.

The V gene's germline CDR1 is SQVTM and CDR2 ANQGSEA. This CDR3 has 14 amino acids. The V and J ends lost 4 bases and 2 bases respectively, with 13 bases between them. On this clonotype: Its matching antigen is unknown.

Aged about 6 to 95, donors were systemically healthy Caucasians from Russia. Together with a sample-barcoded 5' primer, a J-beta primer mix was included in a second PCR lasting roughly 7 to 11 cycles. TCRdb recomputed calls from the 5' RACE reads with MiXCR, one row per CDR3 protein. The table records 380,000 or so distinct CDR3 sequences, approximately 51% of them present only once. V and J are TRBV29-1 and TRBJ2-3; TRBD2 might be the D (5 bases). The sequenced sample was blood. The sequence derives from a man in his 60s in good health. The CDR3 nucleotides read TGCAGCGTTGGGCGGGCGGCGCCCACAGATACGCAGTATTTT. Amino acid sequence: CSVGRAAPTDTQYF.